The 25 T cell receptor beta chains in this list originate from one sample, sequenced in a study of blood T cells in healthy people across ages. Sample-barcoded 5' priming and a J-beta primer mix drove a second PCR of roughly 7 to 11 cycles. TCRdb passed the 5' RACE reads through MiXCR, listing each CDR3 protein once. The sample includes 450,000 to 700,000 distinct CDR3 sequences, 27% of them seen just once. Source material: blood. These receptors were taken from a woman in her 70s in good health.

Many counts were recorded for this clonotype. The rearrangement uses TRBV6-2 or TRBV6-3 and TRBJ1-3; D ambiguous. Germline assignment: CDR1 MNHEY and CDR2 SVGEGT. Trimming removed 7 bases from V and 2 bases from J, with 12 bases in between. The CDR3 loop spans 14 amino acids. CDR3 region: CASTKAGTGNTIYF. The CDR3 nucleotides are TGTGCCAGCACCAAAGCGGGGACTGGAAACACCATATATTTT.

The chain combines TRBV15 with TRBJ1-1; TRBD1 is a possible D gene (6 bases). The CDR3 is 12 amino acids. CDR1 and CDR2 (germline): LNHNV, YYDKDF (reference sequence). V shed 5 bases and J shed 10 bases, with 14 bases lying between them. The CDR3 sequence is CATSQVGGGAFF. CDR3 coding DNA: TGTGCCACCAGCCAGGTCGGAGGGGGAGCTTTCTTT.

The chain recombines TRBV14 with TRBJ1-1; D is undetermined. With 1 base removed from V and 8 bases from J, the gap between germline ends came to 17 bases. This CDR3 contains 15 residues. Per germline, CDR1 SGHDN and CDR2 FVKESK. This CDR3 is CASSQGVRVSDEAFF. The CDR3 DNA follows: TGTGCCAGCAGCCAAGGTGTTAGGGTTTCAGACGAAGCTTTCTTT.

This clonotype was recorded a few times. The J gene is TRBJ2-3, the V gene TRBV20-1; TRBD2 matches 7 bases. Germline V CDR1 and CDR2: DFQATT, SNEGSKA (reference sequence). V was clipped by 2 bases and J by 0 bases; unmatched bases: 2. The CDR3 spans 14 residues. The CDR3 spells CSARSGASTDTQYF. CDR3 sequence (DNA): TGCAGTGCTAGAAGCGGGGCTAGCACAGATACGCAGTATTTT.

The rearrangement uses TRBV4-2 and TRBJ2-6; a weak D match, TRBD1 (6 bases). With 3 bases removed from V and 1 base from J, the gap between germline ends came to 10 bases. The CDR3 runs 16 residues. CDR1 and CDR2 (germline): LGHNA, YNFKEQ. The CDR3 loop is CASSHGQSSGANVLTF. In DNA, the CDR3 is TGTGCCAGCAGCCATGGACAGTCGTCTGGGGCCAACGTCCTGACTTTC.

There are many counts of this clonotype. The rearrangement joins TRBV2 to TRBJ2-4, with D maybe TRBD2 (5 bases). The V and J ends lost 5 bases and 6 bases respectively, with 8 bases between them. The V gene's germline CDR1 is SNHLY and CDR2 FYNNEI. The CDR3 is made up of 12 amino acids. The CDR3 spells CASSSAGNIQYF. The CDR3 DNA reads as TGTGCCAGCAGTAGTGCGGGAAACATTCAGTACTTC.

The V gene is TRBV11-2, the J gene TRBJ2-3; possibly TRBD1 or TRBD2 for D (7 bases each). Germline values: CDR1 SGHAT, CDR2 FQNNGV. Trimming stripped 7 bases from V and 4 bases from J, with 15 bases between. This CDR3 contains 14 residues. The CDR3 region is CASNLRGGADTQYF. In DNA, the CDR3 is TGTGCCAGCAACCTCAGGGGGGGCGCAGATACGCAGTATTTT.

This chain uses TRBV7-2 with TRBJ2-7, with D maybe TRBD2 (6 bases). Between the trimmed V and J ends, which lost 1 base and 7 bases, there was a span of 20 bases. CDR3 length equals 16 residues. Per germline, CDR1 SGHTA and CDR2 FQGNSA. CDR3 loop: CASSLDGPGVAGEQYF. In DNA form, the CDR3 reads TGTGCCAGCAGCTTAGACGGGCCGGGAGTAGCTGGGGAGCAGTACTTC.

The chain carries TRBV5-1 and TRBJ1-2, with 7 bases identical to TRBD1. Trimming took 0 bases from V and 6 from J; bases not matched to a gene: 5. CDR1 SGHRS and CDR2 YFSETQ come from the germline V gene. This CDR3 is 14 amino acids long. Written as DNA, the CDR3 is TGCGCCAGCAGCTTGGAAAAGGGGACAGATGGCTACACCTTC. Its protein product is CASSLEKGTDGYTF.

A remark on this clonotype: The conserved final phenylalanine or tryptophan is absent from the CDR3, which likely points to a read error. The chain has TRBV15 and TRBJ2-7; the D gene could be TRBD1 or TRBD2 (5 bases each). The CDR3 has 14 residues. V lost 5 bases and J lost 0, with 11 bases in between. Germline loops: CDR1 LNHNV, CDR2 YYDKDF (reference sequence). CDR3 loop: CATSAGGSSYEQYL. CDR3 DNA: TGTGCCACCAGCGCTGGGGGTAGCTCCTACGAGCAGTACCTC.

A few counts support this clonotype. The V gene is TRBV5-1, the J gene TRBJ2-5, with 15 bases matching TRBD2. The CDR3 has 16 residues. V lost 4 bases to trimming and J lost 4 bases; unmatched junction nucleotides: 5. Per germline, CDR1 SGHRS and CDR2 YFSETQ. CDR3 nucleotides: TGCGCCAGCAGCCCTGGACTAGCGGGGGGGCCAGAGACCCAGTACTTC. It codes for CASSPGLAGGPETQYF. The variable domain in full, with the rest retrieved from reference TRBV5-1 and TRBJ2-5, is KAGVTQTPRYLIKTRGQQVTLSCSPISGHRSVSWYQQTPGQGLQFLFEYFSETQRNKGNFPGRFSGRQFSNSRSEMNVSTLELGDSALYLCASSPGLAGGPETQYFGPGTRLLVL.

The chain has TRBV20-1 and TRBJ2-1; D possibly uses TRBD1 or TRBD2 (6 bases each). V lost 2 bases to trimming and J lost 3 bases, with 11 bases between them. The CDR3 extends over 14 amino acids. Germline lookup yields CDR1 DFQATT and CDR2 SNEGSKA (reference sequence). The CDR3 spells CSARRGLGYNEQFF. The CDR3, as DNA: TGCAGTGCTAGACGGGGGCTGGGCTACAATGAGCAGTTCTTC.

This clonotype came up once. This is likely a read error, given that the CDR3 carries no conserved phenylalanine or tryptophan at its end. V is TRBV7-2 and J is TRBJ1-1; TRBD1 is a possible D gene (5 bases). CDR1 and CDR2 (germline): SGHTA, FQGNSA. The V and J ends lost 5 bases and 5 bases respectively, with 27 bases between them. CDR3 length equals 18 residues. CDR3 residues: CASSLGAGRSSKSTEAFL. The DNA for the CDR3 is TGTGCCAGCAGCCTAGGCGCAGGGAGGAGTAGTAAAAGTACTGAAGCTTTCCTT.

In its sample, this clonotype was seen many times. The chain carries TRBV7-9 and TRBJ2-5; D is uncertain. This CDR3 is 13 amino acids long. The V gene's germline CDR1 is SEHNR and CDR2 FQNEAQ (reference sequence). Trimming removed 5 bases at V and 2 bases at J, with 9 bases between. Here the CDR3 DNA reads TGTGCCAGCAGCCCGAAAAGTCAAGAGACCCAGTACTTC. Translating gives CASSPKSQETQYF.

This clonotype has a handful of counts. The chain recombines TRBV7-9 with TRBJ2-3; no clear D. V lost 5 bases and J lost 4, with 10 bases in between. Germline V CDR1 and CDR2: SEHNR, FQNEAQ (reference sequence). The length of the CDR3 is 13 residues. The CDR3 protein is CASSPSASDTQYF. The CDR3 DNA reads as TGTGCCAGCAGCCCTTCGGCCTCAGATACGCAGTATTTT.

The chain recombines TRBV7-6 with TRBJ1-6; TRBD1 matches at 8 bases. Trimming removed 5 bases from V and 0 bases from J; junction bases left unmatched: 6. This CDR3 has 17 residues. Looked up from germline, CDR1 is SGHVS and CDR2 is FNYEAQ. Written as DNA, the CDR3 is TGTGCCAGCAGCCCGCGACAGGGGAGCTCCTATAATTCACCCCTCCACTTT. Its translation: CASSPRQGSSYNSPLHF.

This clonotype was detected a few times. The chain uses TRBV20-1 and TRBJ2-7, with TRBD2 identical over 10 bases. The CDR3 spans 15 residues. The germline V gene encodes CDR1 DFQATT and CDR2 SNEGSKA (reference sequence). J gave up 2 bases and V 3 bases, and 7 bases lay outside the gene matches. The CDR3 DNA sequence: TGCAGTGCTAGGTCCGTAGCGGGGGGTCCCTACGAGCAGTACTTC. Amino acids: CSARSVAGGPYEQYF.

This clonotype was observed a handful of times. This chain joins TRBV20-1 and TRBJ1-6; 7 bases are a match to TRBD1. This CDR3 is built from 13 residues. The germline V gene encodes CDR1 DFQATT and CDR2 SNEGSKA (reference sequence). V dropped 4 bases and J dropped 6; count of bases not matched to a gene: 3. In DNA form, the CDR3 reads TGCAGTGCTAAGACAGGGAGTAATTCACCCCTCCACTTT. Amino acids: CSAKTGSNSPLHF.

In DNA form, the CDR3 reads TGTGCCAGCAGCTTAGGGACGGTCTACACTGAAGCTTTCTTT. It codes for CASSLGTVYTEAFF. The chain carries TRBV7-9 and TRBJ1-1; D is undetermined. The CDR3 extends over 14 amino acids. Germline CDR1 is SEHNR and CDR2 is FQNEAQ (reference sequence). V dropped 1 base and J dropped 3 bases, with 9 bases sitting between them.

For this clonotype: At one boundary the junction diverges from the germline segment, which might be a read error. The rearrangement uses TRBV20-1 and TRBJ1-4; a possible D gene is TRBD1 (5 bases). Germline CDR1 and CDR2: DFQATT and SNEGSKA (reference sequence). The CDR3 is 13 amino acids. As DNA, the CDR3 is TGCAGTGCTAGGGTGAGGGGCGGTGAAAGACTGTTTTTT. Translation: CSARVRGGERLFF.

The chain employs TRBV29-1 and TRBJ1-1; D unclear. V gave up 5 bases and J gave up 5 bases, with 12 bases separating them. CDR1 and CDR2 from the germline V gene are SQVTM and ANQGSEA. The CDR3 is 12 residues long. The CDR3 DNA is TGCAGCGTTCTCGGCTTGGGGACTGAAGCTTTCTTT. This codes for CSVLGLGTEAFF.

The genes are TRBV6-4 and TRBJ2-3; D may be TRBD1 (6 bases). In germline, CDR1 is MRHNA, CDR2 SNTAGT. The CDR3 length is 17 residues. V lost 2 bases, J lost 0 bases, and 15 bases lay in between. CDR3: CASSDAPGVSSTDTQYF. CDR3 DNA: TGTGCCAGCAGTGACGCGCCAGGGGTCAGTAGCACAGATACGCAGTATTTT.

This sequence joins TRBV29-1 and TRBJ2-3; D remains unclear. V gave up 6 bases and J gave up 0 bases, with 7 bases separating them. Germline CDR1 and CDR2: SQVTM and ANQGSEA. The CDR3 extends over 12 amino acids. CDR3: CSVTVSTDTQYF. The DNA of the CDR3 is TGCAGCGTCACGGTTAGCACAGATACGCAGTATTTT.

Turning to this clonotype: At one end the junction does not follow the germline gene, possibly because of a read error. The rearrangement uses TRBV29-1 and TRBJ2-7; 11 bases map to TRBD2. The CDR3 length is 14 residues. CDR1 SQVTM and CDR2 ANQGSEA come from the germline V gene. CDR3 protein: CGVFASGGSYEQYF. In nucleotides, the CDR3 is TGCGGCGTTTTCGCTAGCGGGGGGTCCTACGAGCAGTACTTC.

The chain carries TRBV20-1 and TRBJ2-1; D call uncertain. Germline V gives CDR1 DFQATT, CDR2 SNEGSKA (reference sequence). This CDR3 has 11 residues. The V gene lost 7 bases and the J gene lost 4 bases, with 8 bases spanning the gap. The CDR3: CSVGEYNEQFF. The DNA of the CDR3 is TGCAGTGTAGGAGAGTACAATGAGCAGTTCTTC.